This TCR beta chain was recovered during a study of blood T cell repertoires in COVID-19. Study as a whole: Sample material is recorded as cDNA or gDNA derived from T cells, B-cell-depleted T cells, or PBMCs.

Authors' methods: Using reference gene primer amplification, nucleated cell counts were estimated. Produced via immunoSEQ multiplex PCR; TCRdb's table is partial and in-frame only. The V and J calls and clone size were taken over from that table, and D and trimming were inferred from the DNA. The sample carries about 170,000 clones, roughly nine tenths recorded once. The junction had 3 bases not matched to a gene; V was cut back by 2 bases and J by 1 base. CDR1 and CDR2 (germline): KGHDR, SFDVKD. CDR3 size: 15 residues. Sequencing was carried out using peripheral blood. V is TRBV24-1 and J is TRBJ2-7, with 8 bases fitting TRBD1. The sequence was collected from a man between 65 and 85 years old with acute or convalescent COVID-19. CDR3 protein: CATSDSTGGSYEQYF. CDR3 bases: TGTGCCACCAGTGATTCCACAGGGGGATCCTACGAGCAGTACTTC.